This T cell receptor (beta chain) is drawn from a study of T cell clones after liver transplantation. Across the study: A pre-transplant mixed lymphocyte reaction with TCRbeta sequencing defined graft-donor-reactive clones followed in post-transplant blood. Timepoints were pre-transplant, pre-withdrawal, and after withdrawal was completed or failed.

Clones were read by immunoSEQ multiplex PCR, and TCRdb kept only the in-frame ones, dropping some. Of tens of thousands of clones in the sample, around nine tenths were seen once. In its sample, this clone was seen once. The CDR3 has 16 residues. Trimming took 4 bases from V and 1 from J; bases not matched to a gene: 8. CDR1 SGDLS and CDR2 YYNGEE come from the germline V gene. The sequence came from a human donor who received a liver transplant. The rearrangement uses TRBV9 and TRBJ2-1, with TRBD1 identical over 7 bases. Sequencing used CD4+ T cells from blood, obtained before liver transplant. CDR3: CASSPSTGISYNEQFF. The CDR3 coding sequence is TGTGCCAGCAGCCCCTCGACAGGGATTTCCTACAATGAGCAGTTCTTC.